Listed below are T cell receptor beta chains from one sample, sequenced in a study of T cells in pancreatic ductal adenocarcinoma. Method: immunoSEQ multiplex PCR; TCRdb's copy keeps in-frame clones and lacks some. The sample holds roughly 17,000 clones, 90% to 95% seen once. The specimen was PBMCs. These receptors were collected from a human donor with pancreatic ductal adenocarcinoma. The CDR3 runs from the conserved cysteine through the conserved F or W. D genes are given only for firm matches. Only part of the rows carry a size: once, few, many, or a class if the clone is expanded.

cdr3_nt,cdr3_aa,d_call,v_call,j_call,clone_size
TGTGCCAGCAGTTATTCGACGGGGTCCGGTATTGAGCAGTTCTTC,CASSYSTGSGIEQFF,NA,TRBV6-5,TRBJ2-1,NA
TGTGCCAGTGGAATCGGGGGGACAGGGGGTGCTCTGTCCCTGCTGATCTATGGCTACACCTTC,CASGIGGTGGALSLLIYGYTF,TRBD1,TRBV28,TRBJ1-2,once
TGCAGCGTTGAAGATTTACGGGACAGATATGGCTACACCTTC,CSVEDLRDRYGYTF,TRBD1,TRBV29-1,TRBJ1-2,NA
TGTGCCAGTACCTGGGGCGCGAACACCGGGGAGCTGTTTTTT,CASTWGANTGELFF,NA,TRBV7-8,TRBJ2-2,NA
TGTGCCAGCAGTGACCAATGGAGACAAGAGACCCAGTACTTC,CASSDQWRQETQYF,NA,TRBV25-1,TRBJ2-5,once
TGTGCCAGCAGCCACCCGACAGGGGGCTATACTCGCGGGCCTGGGGCCAACGTCCTGACTTTC,CASSHPTGGYTRGPGANVLTF,TRBD1,TRBV7-8,TRBJ2-6,NA
TGCGCCAGCAGCTTGTCGTGGGGATCCTACAATGAGCAGTTCTTC,CASSLSWGSYNEQFF,NA,TRBV5-1,TRBJ2-1,NA
TGTGCCAGTACCCCACGGGCTAGCGGGCAGTCCTACGAGCAGTACTTC,CASTPRASGQSYEQYF,TRBD2,TRBV19,TRBJ2-7,once
TGTGCCACCACGGAGGCAGGGGTAAGCAATCAGCCCCAGCATTTT,CATTEAGVSNQPQHF,NA,TRBV15,TRBJ1-5,NA
TGTGCCAGCAGCTTGAGCCAGCGGCGCAGGGGGGAGACCCAGTACTTC,CASSLSQRRRGETQYF,TRBD1,TRBV5-6,TRBJ2-5,NA
TGTGCCAGCAGTTTTCAGGGTCTGGGAGCCAATGAAGCTTTCTTT,CASSFQGLGANEAFF,NA,TRBV27,TRBJ1-1,NA
TGCGCCAGCAGCTTATCGGTCGGAGGGCAGGGATCAATGAACACTGAAGCTTTCTTT,CASSLSVGGQGSMNTEAFF,NA,TRBV5-1,TRBJ1-1,NA
TGTGCCAGCAGCCAGACAGGGGTTGGCCCCTACGAGCAGTACTTC,CASSQTGVGPYEQYF,TRBD1,TRBV6-5,TRBJ2-7,NA
TGTGCCAGCAGTTTAGTGCCGACAGGGAATAATTCACCCCTCCACTTT,CASSLVPTGNNSPLHF,TRBD1,TRBV28,TRBJ1-6,NA
TGTGCCAGCAATGGGACCGGGCCCCGAAAAGTTACCTGCCTGAACACTGAAGCTTTCTTT,CASNGTGPRKVTCLNTEAFF,NA,TRBV21-1,TRBJ1-1,once
TGTGCCAGCAGTTACTCGGGACAGGGACACAATGAGCAGTTCTTC,CASSYSGQGHNEQFF,TRBD1,TRBV6-5,TRBJ2-1,NA
TGTGCCAGTAACCCGGGACAGGGGGCGCGAACTGAAGCTTTCTTT,CASNPGQGARTEAFF,TRBD1,TRBV19,TRBJ1-1,NA
TGTGCCAGCAGCGGTAAGAACCGGGACAGCGAGCAGTACTTC,CASSGKNRDSEQYF,TRBD1,TRBV9,TRBJ2-7,NA
TGTGCCTGGAACCCGGGACAGAGTTACGAGCAGTACTTC,CAWNPGQSYEQYF,TRBD1,TRBV30,TRBJ2-7,NA
TGCGCCAGCAGCTTGGGCGGACGCGGGTGGGGAGAGACCCAGTACTTC,CASSLGGRGWGETQYF,NA,TRBV5-1,TRBJ2-5,NA
TGTGCCAGCAGCGTAGCTTGGACTAGCGGGTTGATAGCTCCCGGGGAGCTGTTTTTT,CASSVAWTSGLIAPGELFF,TRBD2,TRBV9,TRBJ2-2,NA
TGTGCCAGCAGGCGGACAGGTCCCAGGGGCTACGAGCAGTACTTC,CASRRTGPRGYEQYF,TRBD1,TRBV27,TRBJ2-7,NA
TGCGCCAGCAGCCAAGATTGGGGACTCGGTGGGGAGAATGAAAAACTGTTTTTT,CASSQDWGLGGENEKLFF,NA,TRBV4-3,TRBJ1-4,NA
TGTGCCAGTAGTATAGGGACGTCTAACTATGGCTACACCTTC,CASSIGTSNYGYTF,NA,TRBV19,TRBJ1-2,NA
TGTGCCAGCAGCCAAGATCAGAACGGGGGATCAATATTCATTGCAACTAATGAAAAACTGTTTTTT,CASSQDQNGGSIFIATNEKLFF,NA,TRBV14,TRBJ1-4,NA
TGTGCCAGCAGCTTCCAGGGGGGTTCAGAGACCCAGTACTTC,CASSFQGGSETQYF,NA,TRBV7-2,TRBJ2-5,NA
TGTGCCAGCAGCTTAGGAAGACAGGTGGGCGAGCAGTACTTC,CASSLGRQVGEQYF,NA,TRBV11-2,TRBJ2-7,few
TGCGCCAGCAGCCAAGTAACTAGCGGTTACAATGAGCAGTTCTTC,CASSQVTSGYNEQFF,TRBD2,TRBV4-3,TRBJ2-1,NA
TGTGCCAGTAGTCCCGTTGGGAGGGGGCGCAGCTATGGCTACACCTTC,CASSPVGRGRSYGYTF,TRBD1,TRBV19,TRBJ1-2,few
TGTGCCAGCAGTTACTCCGGGACAAACTATGGCTACACCTTC,CASSYSGTNYGYTF,NA,TRBV6-6,TRBJ1-2,NA
TGCGCCAGCAGCTCGTATAACGGGGGGTCGGTCCGTACGCAGTATTTT,CASSSYNGGSVRTQYF,TRBD2,TRBV5-1,TRBJ2-3,NA
TGTGCCAGCTCACCACTGGGACAGCGGAGAACCTATAATTCACCCCTCCACTTT,CASSPLGQRRTYNSPLHF,TRBD1,TRBV18,TRBJ1-6,NA
TGTGCCAGCAGTTTATCGCGGGACAGGAGTCGGCCCCAGCATTTT,CASSLSRDRSRPQHF,TRBD1,TRBV27,TRBJ1-5,NA
TGTGCCAGCCACGAGGGGGGCCGAAGCTCCTACGAGCAGTACTTC,CASHEGGRSSYEQYF,NA,TRBV27,TRBJ2-7,NA